Following are 27 T cell receptor beta chains from one sample sequenced in a study of blood T cell repertoires in COVID-19. Clones were sequenced by immunoSEQ multiplex PCR, and TCRdb holds only the in-frame ones, with some missing. The repertoire has around 130,000 clones, less than 85% of them found once; the top ten carry 10% to 15%. The sequencing sample was made of peripheral blood. These receptors were collected from an older woman with acute or convalescent COVID-19.

The chain joins TRBV5-4 to TRBJ2-1, with D unclear. CDR1 is SGHNT, CDR2 YYREEE, per germline (reference sequence). This CDR3 has 11 amino acids. Trimming shortened V by 1 base and J by 8 bases, and 4 bases separated the two germline ends. This CDR3 reads CASSLNYEQFF. The CDR3 bases are TGTGCCAGCAGCTTGAACTATGAGCAGTTCTTC.

This clone was picked up a small number of times. The chain joins TRBV6-6 to TRBJ1-5, with TRBD1 as a possible D gene (5 bases). Trimming left V 6 bases short and J 3 bases short, with 12 bases between. The germline V gene has CDR1 MNHNY and CDR2 SVGAGI (reference sequence). The CDR3 loop spans 14 amino acids. The CDR3: CASRQDKNNQPQHF. The CDR3 DNA is TGTGCCAGCAGACAGGACAAAAACAATCAGCCCCAGCATTTT.

V and J are TRBV30 and TRBJ1-2, with D tentatively TRBD1 (5 bases). CDR3 length: 15 amino acids. Germline loops: CDR1 GTSNPN, CDR2 SVGIG (reference sequence). V lost 3 bases and J lost 8, with 22 bases in between. DNA of the CDR3: TGTGCCTGGAGGGGGTTAGGGGCGCTCGGTTTGGGCTACACCTTC. Translated, it gives CAWRGLGALGLGYTF.

The chain links TRBV9 to TRBJ1-5, with D possibly being TRBD1 (5 bases). In germline, CDR1 is SGDLS, CDR2 YYNGEE. This CDR3 is 17 amino acids long. V lost 3 bases to trimming and J lost 2 bases, with 18 bases between them. The CDR3 bases are TGTGCCAGCAGCGAGCCTGAAGGGGTAATGGGCAATCAGCCCCAGCATTTT. This encodes CASSEPEGVMGNQPQHF.

In nucleotides, the CDR3 is TGCGCCAGCAGCTTGTGGGGGCTGCGGTACGAGCAGTACTTC. The encoded protein is CASSLWGLRYEQYF. The rearrangement joins TRBV5-1 to TRBJ2-7, with D maybe TRBD1 (6 bases). This CDR3 is built from 14 residues. Germline V gene lookup returns CDR1 SGHRS and CDR2 YFSETQ. The V gene lost 1 base and the J gene lost 4 bases, with 12 bases spanning the gap.

V and J are TRBV2 and TRBJ1-2; D is uncertain. V shed 7 bases and J shed 2 bases, with 14 bases lying between them. This CDR3 is 14 amino acids long. Germline V gene data show CDR1 as SNHLY and CDR2 as FYNNEI. CDR3 sequence reads: CASNREPTNYGYTF. The CDR3 DNA reads TGTGCCAGCAACCGGGAACCGACCAACTATGGCTACACCTTC. The full variable domain, rest sourced from reference TRBV2 and TRBJ1-2, is EPEVTQTPSHQVTQMGQEVILRCVPISNHLYFYWYRQILGQKVEFLVSFYNNEISEKSEIFDDQFSVERPDGSNFTLKIRSTKLEDSAMYFCASNREPTNYGYTFGSGTRLTVV.

The chain employs TRBV7-9 and TRBJ1-3, with TRBD1 matching over 7 bases. V lost 7 bases, J lost 0 bases, and 12 bases stayed unmatched. The CDR3 sequence is 17 residues long. Germline V gene lookup returns CDR1 SEHNR and CDR2 FQNEAQ (reference sequence). CDR3 sequence (DNA): TGTGCCAGCATTGGGACAGACTTAACCGGCTCTGGAAACACCATATATTTT. Its protein is CASIGTDLTGSGNTIYF.

The chain has TRBV12-3 or TRBV12-4 and TRBJ1-1; 7 bases map to TRBD1. The CDR3 totals 13 residues. V gave up 3 bases and J gave up 5 bases; unmatched junction bases: 3. Here the CDR3 reads CASSFPGGTEAFF. The CDR3, as DNA: TGTGCCAGCAGTTTCCCAGGGGGGACTGAAGCTTTCTTT.

This chain uses TRBV9 with TRBJ1-1; D uncertain. Germline loops: CDR1 SGDLS, CDR2 YYNGEE. The CDR3 has 12 amino acids. V was clipped by 3 bases and J by 6 bases, with 9 bases between them. CDR3 sequence: CASSGHRAEAFF. The CDR3 bases are TGTGCCAGCAGCGGCCACAGAGCTGAAGCTTTCTTT.

This rearrangement joins TRBV18 to TRBJ2-3; possible D gene TRBD2, 7 bases. Germline loops: CDR1 KGHSH, CDR2 LQKENI. V was shortened by 1 base and J by 1 base, with 15 bases between the two germline ends. This CDR3 is built from 17 residues. CDR3 loop: CASSPQVGGPGTDTQYF. CDR3 sequence (DNA): TGTGCCAGCTCACCACAGGTGGGGGGGCCGGGCACAGATACGCAGTATTTT.

The rearrangement links TRBV3-1 (or the pseudogene TRBV3-2) to TRBJ1-6; tentatively, D is TRBD1 (6 bases). The CDR3 is made up of 15 amino acids. Germline V gene sequence: CDR1 LGHDT, CDR2 YNNKEL (reference sequence). V lost 5 bases and J 10 bases, leaving 18 bases between the germline ends. The CDR3 region is CASSSLPGHLSPLHF. DNA of the CDR3: TGTGCCAGCAGCTCGCTTCCGGGACACCTCTCACCCCTCCACTTT.

J is TRBJ1-6 and V is TRBV2; the D is unclear. V shed 5 bases and J shed 0 bases, with 8 bases lying between them. Germline CDR1 is SNHLY and CDR2 is FYNNEI. CDR3 length: 15 amino acids. The CDR3 nucleotides are TGTGCCAGCAGTCCACAGAGCTCCTATAATTCACCCCTCCACTTT. Its translation is CASSPQSSYNSPLHF.

The chain combines TRBV7-6 with TRBJ2-3; 7 bases are a match to TRBD1. Germline values: CDR1 SGHVS, CDR2 FNYEAQ. CDR3 size: 15 residues. V shed 1 base and J 5 bases; nucleotides not matched to a gene: 6. In DNA form, the CDR3 reads TGTGCCAGCAGCTTAGGAGGACAGGTGGGAGATACGCAGTATTTT. Translating gives CASSLGGQVGDTQYF.

This sequence joins TRBV7-9 and TRBJ2-2, with 7 bases fitting TRBD1. CDR3 length: 15 amino acids. CDR1 and CDR2 from the germline V gene are SEHNR and FQNEAQ (reference sequence). The trim removed 3 bases at V and 6 bases at J, leaving 7 bases unmatched. CDR3 region: CASSFSGTVAGELFF. CDR3 coding DNA: TGTGCCAGCAGCTTTTCCGGGACAGTTGCCGGGGAGCTGTTTTTT.

This sequence joins TRBV7-9 and TRBJ2-1, with 7 bases identical to TRBD2. CDR1 and CDR2 (germline): SEHNR, FQNEAQ (reference sequence). The CDR3 loop spans 19 amino acids. V lost 9 bases and J lost 4; bases outside the gene matches: 24. This CDR3 reads CASDSSLTAGDILYNEQFF. The CDR3, as DNA: TGTGCCAGTGACTCGTCGTTGACGGCGGGGGATATTTTGTACAATGAGCAGTTCTTC.

The chain employs TRBV29-1 and TRBJ2-6; D possibly corresponds to TRBD1 (5 bases). Germline V CDR1 and CDR2: SQVTM, ANQGSEA. This CDR3 is built from 14 residues. The V gene lost 7 bases and the J gene lost 0 bases, with 10 bases spanning the gap. CDR3 protein: CSASQGSGANVLTF. The CDR3, as DNA: TGCAGCGCTTCCCAGGGCTCTGGGGCCAACGTCCTGACTTTC. Together with reference TRBV29-1 and TRBJ2-6, the CDR3 gives the full variable domain: SAVISQKPSRDICQRGTSLTIQCQVDSQVTMMFWYRQQPGQSLTLIATANQGSEATYESGFVIDKFPISRPNLTFSTLTVSNMSPEDSSIYLCSASQGSGANVLTFGAGSRLTVL.

The rearrangement links TRBV9 to TRBJ1-2, with TRBD1 matching over 7 bases. V lost 1 base and J lost 4; bases outside the gene matches: 1. The CDR3 has 13 residues. CDR1 is SGDLS, CDR2 YYNGEE, per germline. The CDR3 reads CASSVRDSYGYTF. CDR3 DNA sequence: TGTGCCAGCAGCGTACGGGACAGCTATGGCTACACCTTC.

The chain combines TRBV3-1 (or the pseudogene TRBV3-2) with TRBJ1-3, with 8 bases identical to TRBD1. The CDR3 runs to 17 residues. The J segment lost 4 bases and the V segment lost 0 bases, leaving 8 bases of the junction unmatched. The germline CDR1 and CDR2 sequences are LGHDT and YNNKEL (reference sequence). CDR3 region: CASSQDRDRLSGNTIYF. CDR3 DNA: TGTGCCAGCAGCCAAGATCGGGACAGGCTTTCGGGAAACACCATATATTTT.

The chain links TRBV30 to TRBJ1-4; 7 bases line up with TRBD1. The CDR3 has 15 amino acids. With V trimmed by 1 base and J by 3 bases, 5 bases remained unmatched. Germline CDR1 reads GTSNPN; CDR2 reads SVGIG (reference sequence). DNA of the CDR3: TGTGCCTGGAGTGACGAACAGGGGTCTAATGAAAAACTGTTTTTT. It codes for CAWSDEQGSNEKLFF.

This chain uses TRBV5-5 with TRBJ1-2; possibly TRBD1 for D (6 bases). This CDR3 is built from 13 residues. Germline CDR1 reads SGHKS; CDR2 reads YYEKEE (reference sequence). Trimming removed 2 bases at V and 6 bases at J, with 11 bases between. The CDR3 spells CASSFGQTHGYTF. Here the CDR3 DNA reads TGTGCCAGCAGCTTTGGACAGACACATGGCTACACCTTC. The whole variable domain, remainder taken from reference TRBV5-5 and TRBJ1-2, is DAGVTQSPTHLIKTRGQQVTLRCSPISGHKSVSWYQQVLGQGPQFIFQYYEKEERGRGNFPDRFSARQFPNYSSELNVNALLLGDSALYLCASSFGQTHGYTFGSGTRLTVV.

The rearrangement joins TRBV15 to TRBJ2-2; 10 bases align to TRBD1. The V gene's germline CDR1 is LNHNV and CDR2 YYDKDF (reference sequence). CDR3 length: 16 amino acids. After removal of 6 bases from V and 6 bases from J, the junction contained 10 bases not matched to a gene. The CDR3 loop is CATRSPGQGTAGELFF. The CDR3 bases are TGTGCCACCAGGTCTCCGGGACAGGGGACGGCCGGGGAGCTGTTTTTT.

This clone was observed a single time. The chain links TRBV19 to TRBJ2-3; 8 nucleotides align to TRBD1. The CDR3 is 15 amino acids. Germline CDR1 reads LNHDA; CDR2 reads SQIVND (reference sequence). J was trimmed by 2 bases and V by 4 bases; bases with no gene match: 5. The DNA of the CDR3 is TGTGCCAGTAGTAGTCAGGGGGCCCCCACAGATACGCAGTATTTT. This gives the protein CASSSQGAPTDTQYF.

The V and J genes are TRBV6-6 and TRBJ1-2; D unresolved. The germline V gene encodes CDR1 MNHNY and CDR2 SVGAGI (reference sequence). V lost 2 bases, J lost 3 bases, and 4 bases lay in between. The CDR3 sequence is 12 residues long. The CDR3 DNA reads as TGTGCCAGCAGTTACGAGTACTATGGCTACACCTTC. This gives the protein CASSYEYYGYTF.

This chain uses TRBV7-2 with TRBJ2-5; TRBD2 aligns across 9 bases. CDR1 is SGHTA and CDR2 is FQGNSA in the germline V gene. The CDR3 extends over 14 amino acids. V dropped 4 bases and J dropped 4; count of bases not matched to a gene: 4. The CDR3 loop is CASSYGGGGETQYF. As DNA, the CDR3 is TGTGCCAGCAGCTATGGCGGGGGGGGAGAGACCCAGTACTTC.

Only one count was recorded for this clone. Because the CDR3's place on the DNA is in doubt, the DNA is left out and the CDR3 is given as listed by TCRdb. V gene TRBV5-1 combines with J gene TRBJ1-6. The CDR3 region is 14 residues in length, termini included. CDR1 and CDR2 from the germline V gene are SGHRS and YFSETQ. The CDR3: CASSFGAGNSPLHF.

The V and J genes are TRBV2 and TRBJ1-2; a weak D match, TRBD1 (5 bases). Germline V gene sequence: CDR1 SNHLY, CDR2 FYNNEI. V lost 9 bases and J 4 bases, leaving 21 bases between the germline ends. The CDR3 is 15 residues long. CDR3 nucleotides: TGTGCCAGAGGGGAAATAGCCCGAAAAAGCTATGGCTACACCTTC. Translation gives CARGEIARKSYGYTF.

The V and J genes are TRBV24-1 and TRBJ2-1; 10 bases fit TRBD1. Germline CDR1 KGHDR, CDR2 SFDVKD. Germline trimming cut 9 bases from V and 8 bases from J; bases unmatched to any gene: 9. This CDR3 has 14 amino acids. The DNA for the CDR3 is TGTGCCACCTCTGGGACAGGGGCCTTGGATGAGCAGTTCTTC. Amino acids: CATSGTGALDEQFF.